These 3 T cell receptor beta chains were all obtained from the same sample, sequenced in a study of blood T cell repertoires in COVID-19. Method: immunoSEQ multiplex PCR; TCRdb's copy keeps in-frame clones and lacks some. The sample comprises 140,000 to 150,000 clones, roughly 88% of which are singletons, and around 9.6% rests with the top ten. Material: peripheral blood. The origin of the receptors is a man aged 55-75 years with active or convalescent COVID-19.

This chain uses TRBV27 with TRBJ2-2; 7 nucleotides agree with TRBD1. V lost 2 bases, J lost 7 bases, and 16 bases stayed unmatched. Germline V gene lookup returns CDR1 MNHEY and CDR2 SMNVEV (reference sequence). The CDR3 is 18 amino acids. This chain's CDR3 is CASSLDPSFRGRGGELFF. The CDR3, as DNA: TGTGCCAGCAGTTTAGACCCTTCCTTTAGGGGGCGCGGCGGGGAGCTGTTTTTT.

This chain uses TRBV11-2 with TRBJ1-4, with D hard to call. V lost 0 bases and J lost 0, with 8 bases in between. The CDR3 loop spans 16 amino acids. Looked up from germline, CDR1 is SGHAT and CDR2 is FQNNGV. The CDR3 coding sequence is TGTGCCAGCAGCTTAGATCGGGGAGCAACTAATGAAAAACTGTTTTTT. Its translation: CASSLDRGATNEKLFF.

The chain couples TRBV7-2 to TRBJ2-5; 11 bases align to TRBD2. Unmatched junction bases numbered 6, after V lost 5 bases and J lost 4 bases. The CDR3 is 15 amino acids. CDR1 and CDR2 from the germline V gene are SGHTA and FQGNSA. The CDR3 DNA reads TGTGCCAGCAGCGCTAGCGGGAGGAGCGGAGAGACCCAGTACTTC. Protein: CASSASGRSGETQYF.